This T cell receptor (beta chain) came from a study of blood T cell repertoires in COVID-19. Repertoires were generated with immunoSEQ multiplex PCR, while TCRdb's copy carries only in-frame clones and drops some. The table has 250,000 or so clones, 90% to 95% seen once. The germline V gene encodes CDR1 SGHAT and CDR2 FQNNGV. The CDR3 consists of 16 residues. Trimming took 1 base from V and 5 from J; bases not matched to a gene: 7. Sequenced sample: PBMCs or T cells enriched from blood (not recorded which). The TCR sequence derives from a human donor in a cohort exposed to, infected with or recovered from COVID-19 (not recorded which). The donor label of this sample is uncertain. This sequence joins TRBV11-2 and TRBJ2-3; TRBD2 aligns across 9 bases. The CDR3 bases are TGTGCCAGCAGCTTAGCGGCTAGCGGGGCAGTAGATACGCAGTATTTT. This encodes CASSLAASGAVDTQYF.